This T cell receptor (beta chain) is from a study of T cells in Graves' hyperthyroidism and ophthalmopathy. It was RNA transcripts that yielded the amplified TCR beta CDR3 regions. First-round RT-PCR targeting the TCR CDR3 was performed with the HTBI primer set. TCRdb used MiXCR to reprocess the multiplex PCR reads, holding one entry per CDR3 protein. Altogether roughly 500,000 distinct CDR3 sequences are present, about 45% being singletons, with the ten largest covering under 20%. This clonotype was seen ten or more times. Its antigen is as yet unknown. Study-wide points: Among clonotypes expanded in thyroid above 0.001, most were also found in blood.

The source of this sequence is an adult woman with Graves' disease, either hyperthyroidism or ophthalmopathy (not recorded which). Sequenced input: peripheral blood or thyroid tissue (not recorded which).

The CDR3 DNA reads TGTGCCAGCAGTGAGGACGGCTACACCTTC. This gives the protein CASSEDGYTF. The chain uses TRBV2 and TRBJ1-2; D unclear. CDR1 and CDR2 from the germline V gene are SNHLY and FYNNEI. With 3 bases removed from V and 8 bases from J, the gap between germline ends came to 4 bases. This CDR3 is 10 amino acids long.